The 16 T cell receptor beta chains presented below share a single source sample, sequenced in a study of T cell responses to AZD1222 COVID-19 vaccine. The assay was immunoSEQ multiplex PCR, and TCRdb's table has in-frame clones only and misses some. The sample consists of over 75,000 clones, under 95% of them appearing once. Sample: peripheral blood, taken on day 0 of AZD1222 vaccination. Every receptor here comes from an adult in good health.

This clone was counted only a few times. CDR3 coding DNA: TGCGCCAGCCCCTCGGATAACACCGGGGAGCTGTTTTTT. As protein: CASPSDNTGELFF. V is TRBV5-1 and J is TRBJ2-2; D is undetermined. V lost 7 bases and J 2 bases, leaving 9 bases between the germline ends. The CDR3 extends over 13 amino acids. CDR1 and CDR2 from the germline V gene are SGHRS and YFSETQ.

The CDR3 coding sequence is TGTGCCAGCAGCTTAGGAGGACTAGCGGGGCTCGCGAACACCGGGGAGCTGTTTTTT. It translates to CASSLGGLAGLANTGELFF. The chain employs TRBV5-4 and TRBJ2-2; 12 bases agree with TRBD2. CDR1 SGHNT and CDR2 YYREEE come from the germline V gene (reference sequence). J was trimmed by 0 bases and V by 2 bases; bases with no gene match: 8. The CDR3 covers 19 residues.

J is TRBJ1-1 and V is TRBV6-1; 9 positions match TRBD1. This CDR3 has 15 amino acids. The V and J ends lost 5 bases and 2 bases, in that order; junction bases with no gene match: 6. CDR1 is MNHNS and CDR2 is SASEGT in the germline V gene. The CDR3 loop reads CASSHGTGPNTEAFF. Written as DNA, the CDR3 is TGTGCCAGCAGTCACGGGACAGGGCCCAACACTGAAGCTTTCTTT.

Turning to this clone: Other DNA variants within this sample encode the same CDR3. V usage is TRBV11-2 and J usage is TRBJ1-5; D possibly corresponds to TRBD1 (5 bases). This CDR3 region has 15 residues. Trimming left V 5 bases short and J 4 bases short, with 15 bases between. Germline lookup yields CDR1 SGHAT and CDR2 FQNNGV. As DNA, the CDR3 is TGTGCCAGCAGCCTCGAGGGAGGGGTAAATCAGCCCCAGCATTTT. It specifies CASSLEGGVNQPQHF.

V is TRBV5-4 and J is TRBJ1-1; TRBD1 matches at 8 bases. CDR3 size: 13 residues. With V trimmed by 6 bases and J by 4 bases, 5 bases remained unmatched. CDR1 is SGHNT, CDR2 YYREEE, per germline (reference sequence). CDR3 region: CASTNRGGTEAFF. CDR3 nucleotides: TGTGCCAGCACCAACAGGGGGGGCACTGAAGCTTTCTTT.

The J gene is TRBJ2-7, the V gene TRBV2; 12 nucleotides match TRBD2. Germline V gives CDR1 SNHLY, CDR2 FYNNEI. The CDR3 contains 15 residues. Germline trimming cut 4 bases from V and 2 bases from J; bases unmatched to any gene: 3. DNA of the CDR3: TGTGCCAGCAGTGGAGGACTAGCGGGAACCTACGAGCAGTACTTC. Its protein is CASSGGLAGTYEQYF.

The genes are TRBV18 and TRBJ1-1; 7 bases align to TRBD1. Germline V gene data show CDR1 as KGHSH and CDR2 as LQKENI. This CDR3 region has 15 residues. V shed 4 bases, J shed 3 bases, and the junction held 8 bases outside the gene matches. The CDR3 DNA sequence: TGTGCCAGCTCACGAACCGGGACAGCAGACACTGAAGCTTTCTTT. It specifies CASSRTGTADTEAFF.

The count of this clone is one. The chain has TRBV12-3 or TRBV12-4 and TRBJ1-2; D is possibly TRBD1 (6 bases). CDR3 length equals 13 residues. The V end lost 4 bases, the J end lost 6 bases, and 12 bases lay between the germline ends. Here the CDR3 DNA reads TGTGCCAGCAGTTCCCGACAGGATCATGGCTACACCTTC. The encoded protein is CASSSRQDHGYTF.

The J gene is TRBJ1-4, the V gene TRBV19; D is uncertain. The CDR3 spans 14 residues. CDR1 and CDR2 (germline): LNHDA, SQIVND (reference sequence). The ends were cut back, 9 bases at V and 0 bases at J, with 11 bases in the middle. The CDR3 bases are TGTGCCAGCTGCGACCCCGCAACTAATGAAAAACTGTTTTTT. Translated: CASCDPATNEKLFF.

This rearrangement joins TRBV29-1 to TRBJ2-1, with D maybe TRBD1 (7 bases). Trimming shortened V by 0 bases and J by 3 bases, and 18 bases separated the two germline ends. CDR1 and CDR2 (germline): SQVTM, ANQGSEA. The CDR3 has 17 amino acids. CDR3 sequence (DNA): TGCAGCGTTGAAGAGACCCAGGGGGGTGGGGGCTACAATGAGCAGTTCTTC. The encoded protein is CSVEETQGGGGYNEQFF.

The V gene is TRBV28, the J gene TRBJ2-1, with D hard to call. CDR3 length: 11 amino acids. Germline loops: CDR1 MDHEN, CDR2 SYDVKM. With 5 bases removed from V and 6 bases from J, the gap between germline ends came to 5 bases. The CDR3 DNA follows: TGTGCCAGCAGTACCTTCAATGAGCAGTTCTTC. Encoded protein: CASSTFNEQFF.

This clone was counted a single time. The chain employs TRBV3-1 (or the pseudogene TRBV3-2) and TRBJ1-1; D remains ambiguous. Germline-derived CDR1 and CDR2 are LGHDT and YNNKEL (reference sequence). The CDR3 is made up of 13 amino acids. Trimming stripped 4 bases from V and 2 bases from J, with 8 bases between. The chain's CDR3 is CASSPPYNTEAFF. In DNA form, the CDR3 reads TGTGCCAGCAGCCCACCATATAACACTGAAGCTTTCTTT.

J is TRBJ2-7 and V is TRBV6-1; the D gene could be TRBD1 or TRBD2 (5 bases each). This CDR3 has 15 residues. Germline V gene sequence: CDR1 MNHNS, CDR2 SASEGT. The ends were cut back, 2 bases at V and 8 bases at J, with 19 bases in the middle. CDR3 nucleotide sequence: TGTGCCAGCAGTGAATACTTGAGGGGTGAGTTAAAGCAGTACTTC. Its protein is CASSEYLRGELKQYF.

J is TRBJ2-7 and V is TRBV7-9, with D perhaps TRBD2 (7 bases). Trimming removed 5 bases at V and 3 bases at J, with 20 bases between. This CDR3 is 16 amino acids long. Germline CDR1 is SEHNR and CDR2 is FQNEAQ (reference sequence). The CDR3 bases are TGTGCCAGCAGCCCTCCGGGGGCGGGGGTTCTCTACGAGCAGTACTTC. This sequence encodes CASSPPGAGVLYEQYF.

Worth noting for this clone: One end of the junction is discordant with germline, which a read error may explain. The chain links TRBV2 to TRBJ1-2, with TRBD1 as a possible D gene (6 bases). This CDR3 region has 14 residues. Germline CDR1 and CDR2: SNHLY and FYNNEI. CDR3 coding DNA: TGTGCCAGCAGTCAATTAGACGGGACAAAGGGAGGGTTCTTC. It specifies CASSQLDGTKGGFF.

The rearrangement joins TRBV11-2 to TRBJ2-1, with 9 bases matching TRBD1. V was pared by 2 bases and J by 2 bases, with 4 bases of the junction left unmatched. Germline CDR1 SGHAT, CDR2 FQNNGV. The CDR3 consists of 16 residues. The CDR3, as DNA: TGTGCCAGCAGCTTAATGGGACAGGGAGCCTACAATGAGCAGTTCTTC. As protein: CASSLMGQGAYNEQFF.